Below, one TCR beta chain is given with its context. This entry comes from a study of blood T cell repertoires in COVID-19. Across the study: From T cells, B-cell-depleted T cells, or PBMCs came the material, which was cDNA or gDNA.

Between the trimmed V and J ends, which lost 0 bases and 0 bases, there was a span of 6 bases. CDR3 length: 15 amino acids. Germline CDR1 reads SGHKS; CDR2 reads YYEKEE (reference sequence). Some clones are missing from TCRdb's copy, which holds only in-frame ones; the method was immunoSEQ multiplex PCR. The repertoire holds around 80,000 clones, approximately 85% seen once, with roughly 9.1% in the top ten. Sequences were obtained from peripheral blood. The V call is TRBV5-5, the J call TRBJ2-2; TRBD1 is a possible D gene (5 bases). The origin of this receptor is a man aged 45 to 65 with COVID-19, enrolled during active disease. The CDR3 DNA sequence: TGTGCCAGCAGCTTGGACAGGACGAACACCGGGGAGCTGTTTTTT. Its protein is CASSLDRTNTGELFF.